The 15 T cell receptor beta chains in this list originate from one sample, sequenced in a study of T cell responses to AZD1222 COVID-19 vaccine. Data came from immunoSEQ multiplex PCR; TCRdb stores just in-frame clones and leaves some out. The table records around 120,000 clones, about 91% of them present only once. Sequenced here: peripheral blood, sampled on day 0 of AZD1222 vaccination. The receptors originated from an adult in good health.

The CDR3 sequence is CASRGQGKPEAFF. In DNA form, the CDR3 reads TGTGCCAGCAGGGGACAGGGAAAGCCTGAAGCTTTCTTT. The chain joins TRBV5-5 to TRBJ1-1, with 9 bases matching TRBD1. Per the germline V gene, CDR1 is SGHKS and CDR2 is YYEKEE (reference sequence). The CDR3 covers 13 residues. J was trimmed by 6 bases and V by 5 bases; bases with no gene match: 5.

The sample holds a few counts of this clone. The V gene is TRBV9, the J gene TRBJ2-3, with D unclear. The germline V and J ends were trimmed by 4 bases and 3 bases, with 3 bases remaining between them. Germline lookup yields CDR1 SGDLS and CDR2 YYNGEE. This CDR3 contains 11 residues. As DNA, the CDR3 is TGTGCCAGCAGCCTTACAGATACGCAGTATTTT. Residues: CASSLTDTQYF.

The J gene is TRBJ2-1, the V gene TRBV9; no definite D call. This CDR3 has 15 amino acids. Looked up from germline, CDR1 is SGDLS and CDR2 is YYNGEE. Trimming cost V 2 bases and J 0 bases, with 9 bases left between them. This chain's CDR3 is CASSVSHNSYNEQFF. The DNA for the CDR3 is TGTGCCAGCAGCGTCAGCCATAACTCCTACAATGAGCAGTTCTTC.

The J gene is TRBJ2-1, the V gene TRBV27, with 8 positions matching TRBD2. Germline V gene data show CDR1 as MNHEY and CDR2 as SMNVEV (reference sequence). This CDR3 has 17 amino acids. With V trimmed by 5 bases and J by 8 bases, 17 bases remained unmatched. The CDR3 DNA is TGTGCCAGCAGTCCCCACCGAATTGTAGCGGGAAGGGATGAGCAGTTCTTC. Amino acid sequence: CASSPHRIVAGRDEQFF.

V is TRBV10-3 and J is TRBJ1-2; D might be TRBD1 (6 bases). This CDR3 comprises 14 residues. Germline V CDR1 and CDR2: ENHRY, SYGVKD. Trimming took 7 bases from V and 6 from J, leaving 18 bases between them. The CDR3 region is CAITGQNRSNGYTF. For the CDR3, the DNA is TGTGCCATCACCGGACAGAACAGATCAAATGGCTACACCTTC.

V gene TRBV5-1 combines with J gene TRBJ1-1; 8 bases align to TRBD1. The CDR3 is made up of 16 amino acids. Germline CDR1 is SGHRS and CDR2 is YFSETQ. V lost 2 bases, J lost 0 bases, and 6 bases stayed unmatched. CDR3 bases: TGCGCCAGCAGCTTTGACAGGGGCAAGATGAACACTGAAGCTTTCTTT. Residues: CASSFDRGKMNTEAFF.

This chain links TRBV7-3 with TRBJ2-3; 14 nucleotides agree with TRBD2. The J segment lost 5 bases and the V segment lost 5 bases, leaving 9 bases of the junction unmatched. CDR3 length equals 17 residues. CDR1 is SGHTA, CDR2 FQGTGA, per germline. The CDR3 loop is CASSAQGLAGVKDTQYF. The CDR3 coding sequence is TGTGCCAGCAGCGCACAGGGACTAGCGGGAGTGAAAGATACGCAGTATTTT.

V is TRBV2 and J is TRBJ2-2, with D unclear. The V and J ends lost 7 bases and 5 bases respectively, with 14 bases between them. Germline lookup yields CDR1 SNHLY and CDR2 FYNNEI. The CDR3 runs 14 residues. Here the CDR3 DNA reads TGTGCCAGCACCGAAGGTAGCCTGACCGGGGAGCTGTTTTTT. It specifies CASTEGSLTGELFF.

The rearrangement links TRBV2 to TRBJ1-5; 9 positions match TRBD1. Germline V gives CDR1 SNHLY, CDR2 FYNNEI. V lost 7 bases, J lost 6 bases, and 4 bases stayed unmatched. This CDR3 contains 13 residues. As DNA, the CDR3 is TGTGCCAGCAATATACAGGGGGCTCAGCCCCAGCATTTT. Protein sequence: CASNIQGAQPQHF.

The rearrangement joins TRBV6-5 to TRBJ1-1; TRBD1 aligns across 7 bases. CDR1 and CDR2 (germline): MNHEY, SVGAGI. The CDR3 is 16 amino acids. The V segment lost 4 bases and the J segment 1 base; nucleotides outside the gene matches: 9. The CDR3 region is CASSSSPGQANTEAFF. The CDR3 coding sequence is TGTGCCAGCAGTTCCTCCCCCGGACAGGCGAACACTGAAGCTTTCTTT.

This clone was seen only once. The chain links TRBV7-3 to TRBJ2-3, with unresolved D. In germline, CDR1 is SGHTA, CDR2 FQGTGA. The CDR3 sequence is 12 residues long. Trimming removed 5 bases at V and 2 bases at J, with 5 bases between. CDR3 DNA sequence: TGTGCCAGCAGCCCGAACACAGATACGCAGTATTTT. Protein sequence: CASSPNTDTQYF.

This sequence joins TRBV5-5 and TRBJ1-3, with D hard to call. The V and J ends lost 3 bases and 0 bases respectively, with 13 bases between them. This CDR3 has 16 amino acids. Per germline, CDR1 SGHKS and CDR2 YYEKEE (reference sequence). Here the CDR3 DNA reads TGTGCCAGCAGCTCTGTTCTCCGGGCCTCTGGAAACACCATATATTTT. This codes for CASSSVLRASGNTIYF.

The chain is built from TRBV27 and TRBJ1-2, with unresolved D. Trimming shortened V by 3 bases and J by 2 bases, and 7 bases separated the two germline ends. The CDR3 runs 13 residues. Germline V gene lookup returns CDR1 MNHEY and CDR2 SMNVEV (reference sequence). The CDR3 nucleotides read TGTGCCAGCAGTTTCGCGGCCAACTATGGCTACACCTTC. Protein product: CASSFAANYGYTF.

The chain uses TRBV5-6 and TRBJ1-2; 8 bases line up with TRBD1. The CDR3 has 15 amino acids. Germline-derived CDR1 and CDR2 are SGHDT and YYEEEE. The junction had 9 bases not matched to a gene; V was cut back by 4 bases and J by 4 bases. The CDR3 DNA reads as TGTGCCAGCAGCGAACGGACAGGGAAAATCTATGGCTACACCTTC. Its translation is CASSERTGKIYGYTF.

The rearrangement uses TRBV5-1 and TRBJ2-7, with D possibly being TRBD1 (5 bases). Trimming cost V 2 bases and J 0 bases, with 12 bases left between them. Germline V CDR1 and CDR2: SGHRS, YFSETQ. The CDR3 totals 15 residues. The CDR3 region has the DNA TGCGCCAGCAGCTTACAAGGGGCCCCCTCCTACGAGCAGTACTTC. It translates to CASSLQGAPSYEQYF. The full variable domain, with the rest looked up from reference TRBV5-1 and TRBJ2-7, is KAGVTQTPRYLIKTRGQQVTLSCSPISGHRSVSWYQQTPGQGLQFLFEYFSETQRNKGNFPGRFSGRQFSNSRSEMNVSTLELGDSALYLCASSLQGAPSYEQYFGPGTRLTVT.